Presented here are 22 T cell receptor beta chains from one specimen sequenced in a study of tumor-infiltrating lymphocytes in primary liver carcinoma. Germline DNA was also extracted, and blood RNA derived from unsorted whole blood. A primer matching the constant region was used to make TCR beta cDNA from approximately 500 ng of total RNA. Slightly modified ARM-PCR served as the procedure for the TCR beta libraries. These libraries came from three rounds of nested multiplex PCR. TRBV1-TRBV30 forward and Cbeta reverse primers drove the first two approximately 11-cycle rounds. TCRdb re-derived calls from the multiplex PCR reads in MiXCR, one entry per CDR3 protein. The sample shows 320,000 or so distinct CDR3 sequences, about 60% of them seen only once. Sequenced material: peripheral blood. Receptors originate from a man aged 40-50 years with primary liver carcinoma and hepatitis B virus infection.

The J gene is TRBJ1-2, the V gene TRBV4-3; tentatively, D is TRBD1 (6 bases). Germline CDR1 is LGHNA and CDR2 is YSLEER. V lost 1 base and J lost 8, with 11 bases in between. CDR3 length: 13 amino acids. CDR3 sequence (DNA): TGCGCCAGCAGCCAAGGGGGGGGCGTGGGCTACACCTTC. It encodes CASSQGGGVGYTF.

The genes are TRBV6-6 and TRBJ2-3; 15 nucleotides line up with TRBD2. Germline V gene sequence: CDR1 MNHNY, CDR2 SVGAGI (reference sequence). The CDR3 runs 17 residues. The junction had 4 bases not matched to a gene; V was cut back by 6 bases and J by 0 bases. The CDR3 coding sequence is TGTGCCAGCAGACGGACTAGCGGGAGGGCTAGCACAGATACGCAGTATTTT. Its translation is CASRRTSGRASTDTQYF.

With respect to this clonotype: No conserved phenylalanine or tryptophan is present at the end of the CDR3, so a read error is the likely explanation. The chain is built from TRBV12-3 or TRBV12-4 and TRBJ2-2; D gene unclear. This CDR3 is built from 16 residues. In DNA form, the CDR3 reads TGTGCCAGCAGTATGAAGGACGGACCGAAGACCGGGGAGCTGTTTCTT. Amino acids: CASSMKDGPKTGELFL.

A word on this clonotype: This may be a read error, as it is one base from a much larger clone. CDR3 nucleotide sequence: TGCAGCGTCCCCCGCATGAACACTGAAGCTTTCTTT. Translated: CSVPRMNTEAFF. This chain links TRBV29-1 with TRBJ1-1; D gene uncertain. V was clipped by 6 bases and J by 0 bases, with 8 bases between them. There are 12 residues in the CDR3. Germline V gene sequence: CDR1 SQVTM, CDR2 ANQGSEA.

This clonotype has more than one count but fewer than ten. At one of its ends the junction is not consistent with the germline gene, which may arise from a read error. V and J are TRBV11-1 and TRBJ2-7, with D possibly matching TRBD2 (6 bases). The CDR3 contains 15 residues. Germline CDR1 and CDR2: SGHAT and FQDESV (reference sequence). The CDR3 DNA reads as TGTGCCAGCAGCCGCATTCGGGACTCCCGCTACGAGCAATACTTC. It translates to CASSRIRDSRYEQYF.

In regard to this clonotype: One end of the junction fails to match germline, which may point to a read error. This sequence joins TRBV11-2 and TRBJ1-1; 7 bases fit TRBD1. Germline loops: CDR1 SGHAT, CDR2 FQNNGV. This CDR3 has 15 residues. CDR3: CARSSDPSGGTEAFF. The CDR3 DNA follows: TGTGCCAGGAGCTCCGACCCATCAGGGGGCACTGAAGCTTTCTTT.

This clonotype was observed many times. The CDR3 DNA is TGCAGCGTTGGCCCAGGGGGTAGAGATGAGCAGTTCTTC. Translating it yields CSVGPGGRDEQFF. The gene calls are TRBV29-1 and TRBJ2-1; 7 bases agree with TRBD1. Germline V gene data show CDR1 as SQVTM and CDR2 as ANQGSEA. After removal of 4 bases from V and 8 bases from J, the junction contained 8 bases not matched to a gene. The CDR3 is 13 amino acids.

To note about this clonotype: This may be a read error: a much more frequent sequence differs by one nucleotide. The chain employs TRBV29-1 and TRBJ2-7; D unclear. CDR1 is SQVTM and CDR2 is ANQGSEA in the germline V gene. This CDR3 comprises 13 residues. The chain's CDR3 is CSVESQASDEQHF. The CDR3 nucleotides are TGCAGCGTTGAAAGTCAGGCAAGCGACGAGCAGCACTTC.

This clonotype occurred many times. The chain has TRBV6-1 and TRBJ2-2; 9 bases line up with TRBD1. V lost 3 bases to trimming and J lost 4 bases; unmatched junction nucleotides: 9. CDR3 length: 17 amino acids. Germline V gene data show CDR1 as MNHNS and CDR2 as SASEGT. CDR3 sequence reads: CASSENPWGQGTGELFF. The CDR3 bases are TGTGCCAGCAGTGAGAATCCCTGGGGACAGGGCACCGGGGAGCTGTTTTTT.

The rearrangement joins TRBV12-3 or TRBV12-4 to TRBJ1-5; 9 nucleotides agree with TRBD1. The V gene end was trimmed by 1 base and the J gene end by 6 bases; junction bases not matched to a gene: 7. This CDR3 region has 16 residues. The CDR3 sequence: CASSLVGGQGSQPQHF. CDR3 nucleotides: TGTGCCAGCAGTTTAGTAGGGGGACAGGGAAGTCAGCCCCAGCATTTT.

The chain uses TRBV6-2 or TRBV6-3 and TRBJ2-1, with D tentatively TRBD2 (6 bases). The CDR3 has 13 amino acids. Trimming cost V 4 bases and J 9 bases, with 13 bases left between them. Germline assignment: CDR1 MNHEY and CDR2 SVGEGT. DNA for the CDR3: TGTGCCAGCAGTTGCCAACTAGCCAGTGAGCAGTTCTTC. It is translated as CASSCQLASEQFF.

This rearrangement joins TRBV6-2 or TRBV6-3 to TRBJ2-7; TRBD2 matches 10 bases. Trimming took 6 bases from V and 0 from J; bases not matched to a gene: 5. Germline V gene lookup returns CDR1 MNHEY and CDR2 SVGEGT. The CDR3 consists of 15 residues. This CDR3 reads CASRLAGVVSYEQYF. CDR3 DNA: TGTGCCAGCAGGCTAGCGGGAGTGGTCTCCTACGAGCAGTACTTC.

This clonotype appeared a few times. The rearrangement uses TRBV6-5 and TRBJ1-5; 9 bases match TRBD1. Trimming cost V 9 bases and J 5 bases; bases outside gene matches: 14. CDR3 size: 16 residues. From germline, CDR1 is MNHEY and CDR2 SVGAGI. Here the CDR3 DNA reads TGTGCCAGTAGCCAATTGGGACAGGGATATGATCAGCCCCAGCATTTT. Translation: CASSQLGQGYDQPQHF.

Ten or more counts support this clonotype. This chain joins TRBV29-1 and TRBJ2-1; 11 positions match TRBD2. Germline V lookup: CDR1 SQVTM, CDR2 ANQGSEA. There are 14 residues in the CDR3. V shed 6 bases and J 4 bases; nucleotides not matched to a gene: 5. In nucleotides, the CDR3 is TGCAGCGTAAGACTAGCGGGACAGTACAATGAGCAGTTCTTC. Protein product: CSVRLAGQYNEQFF.

This clonotype was counted at least ten times. The chain is built from TRBV29-1 and TRBJ1-2; D not certain. Per the germline V gene, CDR1 is SQVTM and CDR2 is ANQGSEA. Trimming shortened V by 4 bases and J by 3 bases, and 12 bases separated the two germline ends. This CDR3 is 13 amino acids long. DNA for the CDR3: TGCAGCGTTGGCCGGATCCCGGACTATGGCTACACCTTC. Its translation is CSVGRIPDYGYTF.

This clonotype was observed a handful of times. The chain carries TRBV7-3 and TRBJ2-2, with 10 nucleotides matching TRBD2. This CDR3 has 15 residues. Germline V gives CDR1 SGHTA, CDR2 FQGTGA. Losses at the gene ends were 0 bases for V and 10 bases for J; bases not matched to a gene: 5. The CDR3 spells CASSLTVTSGVELFF. In DNA, the CDR3 is TGTGCCAGCAGCTTAACGGTCACTAGCGGGGTGGAGCTGTTTTTT.

Concerning this clonotype itself: A much larger clone lies one base from this, so it may be a read error. V gene TRBV4-3 combines with J gene TRBJ2-5; D remains unclear. The CDR3 totals 13 residues. CDR1 LGHNA and CDR2 YSLEER come from the germline V gene. Here the CDR3 reads CASSQGVWGTQYF. The CDR3 region has the DNA TGTGCCAGCAGCCAAGGAGTGTGGGGGACCCAGTACTTC.

The sample holds many counts of this clonotype. V is TRBV6-1 and J is TRBJ2-1; TRBD2 matches 10 bases. The CDR3 is made up of 14 amino acids. Germline V lookup: CDR1 MNHNS, CDR2 SASEGT. J gave up 5 bases and V 7 bases, and 5 bases lay outside the gene matches. The CDR3 DNA reads as TGTGCCAGCACCAAGCTAGCGGGAGACAATGAGCAGTTCTTC. This codes for CASTKLAGDNEQFF.

V usage is TRBV28 and J usage is TRBJ2-7, with TRBD1 matching 9 bases. The V segment lost 6 bases and the J segment 4 bases; nucleotides outside the gene matches: 1. The CDR3 has 12 amino acids. CDR1 and CDR2 from the germline V gene are MDHEN and SYDVKM. In nucleotides, the CDR3 is TGTGCCAGCAGGGGGACAGGGTACGAGCAGTACTTC. Protein sequence: CASRGTGYEQYF.

This clonotype was observed many times. The V and J genes are TRBV6-6 and TRBJ2-7; the D gene is possibly TRBD1 (5 bases). CDR1 and CDR2 (germline): MNHNY, SVGAGI (reference sequence). Deletions cut 3 bases from V and 2 bases from J, with 14 bases between. The CDR3 totals 15 residues. The CDR3 bases are TGTGCCAGCAGTTATGACCCCAGGGTAACCTACGAGCAGTACTTC. This translates into CASSYDPRVTYEQYF.

As concerns this clonotype: A much bigger clone sits one base away, suggesting this may be a read error. No conserved phenylalanine or tryptophan ends this CDR3, so it is likely a read error. The chain carries TRBV5-4 and TRBJ2-7; D is ambiguous. Trimming removed 2 bases at V and 3 bases at J, with 12 bases between. This CDR3 contains 14 residues. CDR1 and CDR2 from the germline V gene are SGHNT and YYREEE (reference sequence). CDR3 sequence (DNA): TGTGCCAGCAGCTTTGGGATCTCCAGCTACGAGCAGTACTTA. It encodes CASSFGISSYEQYL.

Details on this clonotype: Because it lacks the conserved phenylalanine or tryptophan at the end, this CDR3 is likely a read error. This chain links TRBV20-1 with TRBJ2-5; maybe TRBD1 (6 bases). The CDR3 has 15 amino acids. V gave up 5 bases and J gave up 4 bases, with 20 bases separating them. Germline CDR1 is DFQATT and CDR2 is SNEGSKA (reference sequence). The CDR3, as DNA: TGCAGTGCTGGAGTTCGATCTTGGGGGCGAGAGACCCAGTACTCC. Protein product: CSAGVRSWGRETQYS.